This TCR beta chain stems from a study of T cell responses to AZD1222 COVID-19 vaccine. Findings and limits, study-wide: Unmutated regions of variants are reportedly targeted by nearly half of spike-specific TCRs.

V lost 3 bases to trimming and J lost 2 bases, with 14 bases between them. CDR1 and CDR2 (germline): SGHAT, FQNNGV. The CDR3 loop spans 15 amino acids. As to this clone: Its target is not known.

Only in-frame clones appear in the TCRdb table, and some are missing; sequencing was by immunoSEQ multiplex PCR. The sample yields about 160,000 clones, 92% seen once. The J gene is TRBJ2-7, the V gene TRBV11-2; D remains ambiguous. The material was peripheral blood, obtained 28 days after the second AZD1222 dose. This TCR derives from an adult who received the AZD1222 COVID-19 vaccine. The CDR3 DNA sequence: TGTGCCAGCAGCTTTGGCCCGCGGACCCCCTACGAGCAGTACTTC. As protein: CASSFGPRTPYEQYF.